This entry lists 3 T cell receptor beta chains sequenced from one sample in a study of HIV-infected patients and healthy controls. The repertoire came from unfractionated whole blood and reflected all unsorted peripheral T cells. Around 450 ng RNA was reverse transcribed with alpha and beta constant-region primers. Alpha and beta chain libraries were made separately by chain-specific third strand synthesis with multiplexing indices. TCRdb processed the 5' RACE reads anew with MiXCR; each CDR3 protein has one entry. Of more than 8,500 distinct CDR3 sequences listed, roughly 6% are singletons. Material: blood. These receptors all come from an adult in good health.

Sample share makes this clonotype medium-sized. CDR3 DNA sequence: TGTGCCAGCAGCCCAGGGCGAGAGCAGTACTTC. This codes for CASSPGREQYF. The chain combines TRBV27 with TRBJ2-7, with TRBD1 as a possible D gene (5 bases). Between the trimmed V and J ends, which lost 6 bases and 7 bases, there was a span of 10 bases. The CDR3 is 11 amino acids. CDR1 is MNHEY, CDR2 SMNVEV, per germline (reference sequence).

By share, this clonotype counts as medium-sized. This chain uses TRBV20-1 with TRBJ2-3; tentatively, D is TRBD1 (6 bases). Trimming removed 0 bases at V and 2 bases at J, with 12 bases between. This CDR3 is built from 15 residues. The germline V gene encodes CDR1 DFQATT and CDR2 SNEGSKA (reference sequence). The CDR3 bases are TGCAGTGCTAGAGAGATGACAGGCCTCACAGATACGCAGTATTTT. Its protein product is CSAREMTGLTDTQYF.

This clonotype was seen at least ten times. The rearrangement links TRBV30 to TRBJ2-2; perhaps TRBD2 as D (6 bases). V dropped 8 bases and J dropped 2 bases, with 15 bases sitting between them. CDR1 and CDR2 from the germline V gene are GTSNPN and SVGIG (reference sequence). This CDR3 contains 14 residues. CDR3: CAQSAGYNTGELFF. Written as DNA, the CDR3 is TGTGCCCAAAGTGCGGGGTACAACACCGGGGAGCTGTTTTTT.